Only a few counts were recorded for the clone carrying this TCR beta chain. Its target is not known. This sample is part of a study of regulatory T cells in long-lasting Graves disease. Study at large: By definition, persistent Graves' disease involved antithyroid drugs for over 5 years alongside positive TSH receptor antibodies.

V was clipped by 0 bases and J by 2 bases; unmatched bases: 10. CDR3 length equals 17 residues. CDR1 and CDR2 (germline): LNHNV, YYDKDF (reference sequence). Study-level findings and limits: TRBV28, TRBJ1-2 and TRBJ2-5 emerged as the favored segments in persistent disease.

To make TCR beta libraries, researchers used iRepertoire HTBI primers and Arm-PCR of CDR3 regions. TCRdb independently ran MiXCR on the multiplex PCR reads; one entry per CDR3 protein. The data contain about 300,000 distinct CDR3 sequences, 20% to 25% of them singletons. Time point of the sample: persistent/refractory GD, antithyroid drugs over 5 years with positive TRAb. Following extraction of RNA from PBMCs, that RNA was used to make the TCR library. Each of the patients was recruited from an endocrinology department situated in Xi'an, China. The EDTA tubes were filled with around 9 milliliters of drawn peripheral blood.

The rearrangement joins TRBV15 to TRBJ2-7; 7 bases align to TRBD2. This clonotype was obtained from a female donor with Graves disease. The sample consisted of peripheral blood mononuclear cells (PBMCs), taken when the disease was refractory, from a patient treated with antithyroid drugs. CDR3 coding DNA: TGTGCCACCAGCAGAGATTCGGTAGGCGGGAGTACCTACGAGCAGTACTTC. It translates to CATSRDSVGGSTYEQYF.